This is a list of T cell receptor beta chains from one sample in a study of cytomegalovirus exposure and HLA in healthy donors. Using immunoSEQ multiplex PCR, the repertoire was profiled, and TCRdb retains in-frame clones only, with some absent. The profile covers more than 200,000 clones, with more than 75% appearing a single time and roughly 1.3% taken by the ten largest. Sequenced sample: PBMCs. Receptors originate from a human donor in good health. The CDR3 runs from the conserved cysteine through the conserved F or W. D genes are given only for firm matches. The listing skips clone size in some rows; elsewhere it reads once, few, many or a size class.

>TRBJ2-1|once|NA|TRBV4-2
CASSQADSRSEQFF
TGTGCCAGCAGCCAGGCGGACTCGAGATCAGAGCAGTTCTTC
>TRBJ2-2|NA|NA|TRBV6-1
CASIHYGVAGELFF
TGTGCCAGCATCCATTACGGAGTAGCCGGGGAGCTGTTTTTT
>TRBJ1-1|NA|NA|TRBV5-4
CASSSMNTEAFF
TGTGCCAGCAGCTCCATGAACACTGAAGCTTTCTTT
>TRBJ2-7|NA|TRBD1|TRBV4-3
CASSQGTGAHEQYF
TGCGCCAGCAGCCAAGGGACAGGGGCCCACGAGCAGTACTTC
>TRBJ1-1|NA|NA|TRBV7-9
CASSLTPTLTEAFF
TGTGCCAGCAGCTTAACGCCGACTCTCACTGAAGCTTTCTTT
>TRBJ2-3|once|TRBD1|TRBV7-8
CASSITGADTQYF
TGTGCCAGCAGCATTACAGGGGCTGATACGCAGTATTTT
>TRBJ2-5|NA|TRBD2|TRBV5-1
CASSLLLALGETQYF
TGCGCCAGCAGCTTGCTACTAGCGCTAGGGGAGACCCAGTACTTC
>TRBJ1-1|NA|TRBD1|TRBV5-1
CASSRDRGQVNTEAFF
TGCGCCAGCAGCCGGGACAGGGGGCAGGTGAACACTGAAGCTTTCTTT
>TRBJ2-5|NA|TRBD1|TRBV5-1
CASSLRGQVQETQYF
TGCGCCAGCAGCTTAAGGGGACAGGTCCAAGAGACCCAGTACTTC
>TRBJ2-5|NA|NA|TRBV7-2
CASSLVSGQETQYF
TGTGCCAGCAGCTTAGTGTCAGGACAAGAGACCCAGTACTTC
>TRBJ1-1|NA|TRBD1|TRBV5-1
CASSIRDRDEAFF
TGCGCCAGCAGCATCCGGGACAGGGATGAAGCTTTCTTT
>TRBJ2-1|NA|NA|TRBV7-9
CASFRLGVNEQFF
TGTGCCAGCTTCAGACTAGGCGTCAATGAGCAGTTCTTC
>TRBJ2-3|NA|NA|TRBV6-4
CASSDQGRDTQYF
TGTGCCAGCAGTGACCAGGGGCGGGATACGCAGTATTTT
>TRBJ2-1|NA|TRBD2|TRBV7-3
CASSRLGVAGGPDEQFF
TGTGCCAGCAGCCGATTGGGGGTAGCGGGAGGGCCGGATGAGCAGTTCTTC
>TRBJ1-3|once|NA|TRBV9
CASTGGAGNTIYF
TGTGCCAGCACCGGGGGAGCTGGAAACACCATATATTTT
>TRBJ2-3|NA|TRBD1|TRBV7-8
CASSQTMTGATDTQYF
TGTGCCAGCAGCCAAACTATGACAGGGGCCACAGATACGCAGTATTTT
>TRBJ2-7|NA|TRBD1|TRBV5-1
CASSLATAGTGPHEQYF
TGCGCCAGCAGCTTGGCCACGGCGGGGACAGGGCCCCACGAGCAGTACTTC
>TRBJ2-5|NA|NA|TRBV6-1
CASMWSSQETQYF
TGTGCCAGCATGTGGAGCAGTCAAGAGACCCAGTACTTC